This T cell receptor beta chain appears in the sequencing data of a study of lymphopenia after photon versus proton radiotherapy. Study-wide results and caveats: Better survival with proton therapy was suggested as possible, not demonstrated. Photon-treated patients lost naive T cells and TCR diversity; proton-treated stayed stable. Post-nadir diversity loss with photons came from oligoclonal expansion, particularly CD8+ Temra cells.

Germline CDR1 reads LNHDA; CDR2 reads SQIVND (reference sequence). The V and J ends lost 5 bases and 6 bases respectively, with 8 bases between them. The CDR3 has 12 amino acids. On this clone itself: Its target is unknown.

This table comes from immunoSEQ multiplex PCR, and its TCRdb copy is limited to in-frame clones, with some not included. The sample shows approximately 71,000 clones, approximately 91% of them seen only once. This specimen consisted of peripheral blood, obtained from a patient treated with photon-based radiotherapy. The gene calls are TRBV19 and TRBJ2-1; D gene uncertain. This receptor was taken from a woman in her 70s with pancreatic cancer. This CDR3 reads CASSAASNEQFF. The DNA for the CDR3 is TGTGCCAGTAGTGCAGCGAGCAATGAGCAGTTCTTC.